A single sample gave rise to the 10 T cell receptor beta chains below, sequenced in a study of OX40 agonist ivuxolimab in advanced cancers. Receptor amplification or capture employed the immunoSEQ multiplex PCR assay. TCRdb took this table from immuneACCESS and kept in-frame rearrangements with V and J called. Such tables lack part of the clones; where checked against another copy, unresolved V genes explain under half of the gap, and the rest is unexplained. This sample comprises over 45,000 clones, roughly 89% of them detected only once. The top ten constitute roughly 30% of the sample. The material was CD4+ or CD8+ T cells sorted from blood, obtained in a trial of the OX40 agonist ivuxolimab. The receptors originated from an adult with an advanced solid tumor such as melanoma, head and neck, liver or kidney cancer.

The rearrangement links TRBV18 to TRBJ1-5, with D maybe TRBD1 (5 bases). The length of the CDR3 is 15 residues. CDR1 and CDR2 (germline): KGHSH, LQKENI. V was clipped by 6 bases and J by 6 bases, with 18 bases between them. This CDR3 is CASSLRPGRIQPQHF. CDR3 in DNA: TGTGCCAGCTCTCTTCGTCCGGGGCGGATTCAGCCCCAGCATTTT.

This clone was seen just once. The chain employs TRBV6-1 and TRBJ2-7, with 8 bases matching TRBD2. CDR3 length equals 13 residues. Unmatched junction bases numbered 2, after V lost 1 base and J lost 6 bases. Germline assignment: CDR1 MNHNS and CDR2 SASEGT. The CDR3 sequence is CASSEVAGGEQYF. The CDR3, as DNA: TGTGCCAGCAGTGAAGTCGCGGGGGGCGAGCAGTACTTC.

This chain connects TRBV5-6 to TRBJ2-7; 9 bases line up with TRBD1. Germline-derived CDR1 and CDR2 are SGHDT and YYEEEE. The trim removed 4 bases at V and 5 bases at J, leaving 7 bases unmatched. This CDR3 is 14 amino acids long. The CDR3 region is CASSTGQGMDEQYF. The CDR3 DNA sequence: TGTGCCAGCAGCACCGGACAGGGGATGGACGAGCAGTACTTC.

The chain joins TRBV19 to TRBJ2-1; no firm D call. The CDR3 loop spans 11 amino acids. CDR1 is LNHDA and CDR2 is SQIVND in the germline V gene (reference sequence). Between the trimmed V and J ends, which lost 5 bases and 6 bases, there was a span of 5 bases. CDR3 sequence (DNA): TGTGCCAGTAGTGGGATCAATGAGCAGTTCTTC. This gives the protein CASSGINEQFF.

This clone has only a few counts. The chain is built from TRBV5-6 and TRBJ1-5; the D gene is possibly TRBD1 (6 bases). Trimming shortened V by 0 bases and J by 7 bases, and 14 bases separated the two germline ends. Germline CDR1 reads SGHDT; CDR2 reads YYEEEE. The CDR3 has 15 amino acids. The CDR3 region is CASSLAKQGTQPQHF. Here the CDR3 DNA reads TGTGCCAGCAGCTTGGCCAAACAGGGAACCCAGCCCCAGCATTTT.

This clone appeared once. The CDR3 DNA sequence: TGTGCCAGCAGCCCGAGGCTGAAAAATGAAAAACTGTTTTTT. Protein: CASSPRLKNEKLFF. The rearrangement uses TRBV11-2 and TRBJ1-4; D not certain. V lost 5 bases and J lost 5, with 12 bases in between. Germline CDR1 is SGHAT and CDR2 is FQNNGV. CDR3 length equals 14 residues. Filled out from reference TRBV11-2 and TRBJ1-4, the complete variable domain reads EAGVAQSPRYKIIEKRQSVAFWCNPISGHATLYWYQQILGQGPKLLIQFQNNGVVDDSQLPKDRFSAERLKGVDSTLKIQPAKLEDSAVYLCASSPRLKNEKLFFGSGTQLSVL.

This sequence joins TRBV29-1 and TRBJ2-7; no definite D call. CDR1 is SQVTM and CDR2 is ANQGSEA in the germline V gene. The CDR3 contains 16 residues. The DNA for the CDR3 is TGCAGGAGAACACGGCGGTCAATTCAGTTTCAAGGCGAGCAGTACTTC. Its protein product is CRRTRRSIQFQGEQYF.

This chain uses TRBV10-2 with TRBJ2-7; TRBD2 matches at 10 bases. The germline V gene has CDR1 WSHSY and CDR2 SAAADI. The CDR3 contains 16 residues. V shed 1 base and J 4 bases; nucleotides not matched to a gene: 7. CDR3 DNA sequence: TGCGCCAGCAGTGAGTTAGCGGGGGGCCAATTTTACGAGCAGTACTTC. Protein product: CASSELAGGQFYEQYF.

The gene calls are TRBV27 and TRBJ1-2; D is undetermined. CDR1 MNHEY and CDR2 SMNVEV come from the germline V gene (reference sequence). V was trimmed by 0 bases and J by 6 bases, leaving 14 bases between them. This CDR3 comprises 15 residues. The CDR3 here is CASSLSPSQKDGYTF. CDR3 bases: TGTGCCAGCAGTTTATCCCCCTCTCAAAAGGATGGCTACACCTTC.

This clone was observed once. This CDR3 reads CASSVRSGQGINEQFF. The DNA of the CDR3 is TGTGCCAGCAGCGTACGCAGTGGACAGGGAATCAATGAGCAGTTCTTC. The chain recombines TRBV9 with TRBJ2-1; 8 nucleotides line up with TRBD1. Germline loops: CDR1 SGDLS, CDR2 YYNGEE. After removal of 1 base from V and 6 bases from J, the junction contained 9 bases not matched to a gene. This CDR3 is built from 16 residues.